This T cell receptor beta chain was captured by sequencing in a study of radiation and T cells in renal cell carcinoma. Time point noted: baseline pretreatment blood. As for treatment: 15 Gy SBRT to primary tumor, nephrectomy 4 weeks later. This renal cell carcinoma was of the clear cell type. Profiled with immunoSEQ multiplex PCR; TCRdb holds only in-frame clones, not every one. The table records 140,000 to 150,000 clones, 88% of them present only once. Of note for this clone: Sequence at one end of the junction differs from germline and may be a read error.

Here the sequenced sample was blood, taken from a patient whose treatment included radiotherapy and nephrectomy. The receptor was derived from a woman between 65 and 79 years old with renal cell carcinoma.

The CDR3 DNA follows: TGTGCCAGCAGTAACGATGGCTACACCTTC. This encodes CASSNDGYTF. The chain uses TRBV6-5 and TRBJ1-2; D not resolved. Per the germline V gene, CDR1 is MNHEY and CDR2 is SVGAGI. The CDR3 has 10 amino acids.